The next 4 T cell receptor beta chains were all read from a single sample in a study of T cell responses to AZD1222 COVID-19 vaccine. Profiled with immunoSEQ multiplex PCR; TCRdb holds only in-frame clones, not every one. Among about 260,000 clones listed, 90% to 95% were seen once. Sequencing used peripheral blood, obtained on day 0 of AZD1222 vaccination. The receptors come from an adult in good health.

J is TRBJ2-2 and V is TRBV24-1; tentative D call: TRBD1 (5 bases). Trimming stripped 5 bases from V and 2 bases from J, with 8 bases between. CDR1 KGHDR and CDR2 SFDVKD come from the germline V gene. This CDR3 comprises 14 residues. The CDR3 sequence is CATSGTGNTGELFF. The CDR3 DNA is TGTGCCACCAGTGGTACAGGAAACACCGGGGAGCTGTTTTTT.

V and J are TRBV28 and TRBJ1-2, with a possible D match to TRBD1 (6 bases). This CDR3 has 14 amino acids. With 7 bases removed from V and 2 bases from J, the gap between germline ends came to 14 bases. The germline V gene has CDR1 MDHEN and CDR2 SYDVKM. The chain's CDR3 is CASTIGGTNYGYTF. CDR3 coding DNA: TGTGCCAGCACTATTGGGGGCACCAACTATGGCTACACCTTC.

The chain joins TRBV19 to TRBJ2-7, with D uncertain. V lost 3 bases and J 1 base, leaving 13 bases between the germline ends. This CDR3 spans 15 amino acids. Per germline, CDR1 LNHDA and CDR2 SQIVND (reference sequence). The CDR3 sequence: CASSMGPDGSYEQYF. CDR3 sequence (DNA): TGTGCCAGTAGTATGGGCCCGGACGGGTCCTACGAGCAGTACTTC.

A few counts support this clone. The rearrangement joins TRBV7-3 to TRBJ2-3, with TRBD2 matching 7 bases. The CDR3 spans 16 residues. Germline V lookup: CDR1 SGHTA, CDR2 FQGTGA. V trimming: 5 bases; J trimming: 6 bases; junction bases outside the gene matches: 14. The CDR3 region is CASSPSGAPGADTQYF. As DNA, the CDR3 is TGTGCCAGCAGCCCTAGCGGAGCACCCGGAGCGGATACGCAGTATTTT.